The 16 T cell receptor beta chains below were found in one sample sequenced in a study of blood T cell repertoires in COVID-19. Sequencing used immunoSEQ multiplex PCR; TCRdb keeps in-frame clones, though not all of them. The table shows hundreds of thousands of clones, with more than 70% occurring only once. The sample consisted of peripheral blood. The receptors come from an elderly woman with COVID-19, enrolled during active disease.

V gene TRBV11-1 combines with J gene TRBJ1-1; 10 nucleotides agree with TRBD1. CDR3 size: 15 residues. The trim removed 3 bases at V and 6 bases at J, leaving 7 bases unmatched. Germline V gives CDR1 SGHAT, CDR2 FQDESV (reference sequence). The CDR3 here is CASSFPGQGIPEAFF. The CDR3 coding sequence is TGTGCCAGCAGCTTTCCGGGACAGGGGATTCCTGAAGCTTTCTTT.

The V call is TRBV10-3, the J call TRBJ1-4, with 7 bases lining up with TRBD1. V lost 4 bases and J lost 5; bases outside the gene matches: 7. The germline V gene has CDR1 ENHRY and CDR2 SYGVKD. The CDR3 is 15 amino acids. The CDR3, as DNA: TGTGCCATCAGTGGATCCGGGACAGCAAATGAAAAACTGTTTTTT. It encodes CAISGSGTANEKLFF.

This clone has just one count. This chain joins TRBV19 and TRBJ1-1, with 11 bases matching TRBD1. The germline gives CDR1 LNHDA, CDR2 SQIVND (reference sequence). The CDR3 is made up of 15 amino acids. Trimming at V came to 0 bases and at J to 5 bases, leaving 2 bases not matched to a gene. CDR3 coding DNA: TGTGCCAGTAGTATAGAGGACAGGGGGCGGACTGAAGCTTTCTTT. Its protein product is CASSIEDRGRTEAFF.

The chain uses TRBV28 and TRBJ1-2; D gene ambiguous. The CDR3 loop spans 12 amino acids. Deletions cut 4 bases from V and 1 base from J, with 4 bases between. Per germline, CDR1 MDHEN and CDR2 SYDVKM. The CDR3 here is CASSSINYGYTF. The CDR3, as DNA: TGTGCCAGCAGTTCAATTAACTATGGCTACACCTTC.

The chain combines TRBV28 with TRBJ2-2; D might be TRBD1 (6 bases). This CDR3 comprises 16 residues. The germline V and J ends were trimmed by 5 bases and 9 bases, with 22 bases remaining between them. Per the germline V gene, CDR1 is MDHEN and CDR2 is SYDVKM. The CDR3 spells CASSPTGTIRVRELFF. The CDR3 bases are TGTGCCAGCAGTCCAACCGGGACAATTCGGGTCCGGGAGCTGTTTTTT. The full variable domain, rest sourced from reference TRBV28 and TRBJ2-2, is DVKVTQSSRYLVKRTGEKVFLECVQDMDHENMFWYRQDPGLGLRLIYFSYDVKMKEKGDIPEGYSVSREKKERFSLILESASTNQTSMYLCASSPTGTIRVRELFFGEGSRLTVL.

This clone was picked up one time. The V call is TRBV5-6, the J call TRBJ1-5, with TRBD1 identical over 7 bases. Per the germline V gene, CDR1 is SGHDT and CDR2 is YYEEEE. The CDR3 runs 16 residues. V shed 2 bases and J 2 bases; nucleotides not matched to a gene: 7. The CDR3 coding sequence is TGTGCCAGCAGCTTAGGAGGGGGCTTGGGCAATCAGCCCCAGCATTTT. Encoded protein: CASSLGGGLGNQPQHF.

The genes are TRBV28 and TRBJ1-3; D possibly corresponds to TRBD1 (5 bases). The CDR3 totals 14 residues. Trimming took 7 bases from V and 3 from J, leaving 13 bases between them. Germline values: CDR1 MDHEN, CDR2 SYDVKM. The CDR3 DNA sequence: TGTGCCAGCATACCAGGGCTTCATGGAAACACCATATATTTT. Amino acid sequence: CASIPGLHGNTIYF.

The V call is TRBV5-6, the J call TRBJ2-7; TRBD2 is a possible D gene (8 bases). V gave up 4 bases and J gave up 5 bases, with 16 bases separating them. Germline-derived CDR1 and CDR2 are SGHDT and YYEEEE. The CDR3 totals 14 residues. CDR3 protein: CASSPGRGLDEQYF. The CDR3 DNA follows: TGTGCCAGCAGCCCCGGGAGGGGGCTAGACGAGCAGTACTTC.

The chain uses TRBV3-1 (or the pseudogene TRBV3-2) and TRBJ2-1; D call uncertain. V was clipped by 0 bases and J by 2 bases, with 11 bases between them. CDR3 length equals 16 residues. Germline values: CDR1 LGHDT, CDR2 YNNKEL (reference sequence). The CDR3 protein is CASSQEGGPTYNEQFF. The CDR3 bases are TGTGCCAGCAGCCAAGAAGGTGGGCCGACCTACAATGAGCAGTTCTTC.

This clone was counted only a few times. The rearrangement uses TRBV28 and TRBJ2-7; a weak D match, TRBD2 (5 bases). Per the germline V gene, CDR1 is MDHEN and CDR2 is SYDVKM. The CDR3 runs 12 residues. Trimming took 5 bases from V and 4 from J, leaving 9 bases between them. The CDR3 loop is CASSRTGYEQYF. The DNA for the CDR3 is TGTGCCAGCAGTCGGACTGGGTACGAGCAGTACTTC.

The chain employs TRBV6-5 and TRBJ2-2; D call uncertain. The length of the CDR3 is 15 residues. CDR1 is MNHEY and CDR2 is SVGAGI in the germline V gene. The ends were cut back, 6 bases at V and 2 bases at J, with 13 bases in the middle. For the CDR3, the DNA is TGTGCCAGCAGGTCCGCGGCAGCTAACACCGGGGAGCTGTTTTTT. Translating gives CASRSAAANTGELFF.

A remark on this clone: This sample includes further DNA sequences coding for the same CDR3. The chain couples TRBV5-1 to TRBJ1-1, with a tentative D call TRBD1 (5 bases). This CDR3 is 14 amino acids long. Deletions cut 2 bases from V and 1 base from J, with 9 bases between. Germline CDR1 SGHRS, CDR2 YFSETQ. In nucleotides, the CDR3 is TGCGCCAGCAGCTTAAAAGGGGAGAACACTGAAGCTTTCTTT. Translating gives CASSLKGENTEAFF.

The chain links TRBV6-1 to TRBJ1-1; tentative D call: TRBD1 (5 bases). The CDR3 length is 14 residues. Germline V lookup: CDR1 MNHNS, CDR2 SASEGT. The V gene lost 6 bases and the J gene lost 6 bases, with 17 bases spanning the gap. The CDR3 loop reads CASRFSDSRAEAFF. The CDR3 DNA reads TGTGCCAGCAGATTCTCAGACAGTCGGGCTGAAGCTTTCTTT.

V gene TRBV10-3 combines with J gene TRBJ1-1; D may be TRBD1 (6 bases). The V gene's germline CDR1 is ENHRY and CDR2 SYGVKD. This CDR3 contains 14 residues. With 2 bases removed from V and 3 bases from J, the gap between germline ends came to 10 bases. The CDR3 DNA reads TGTGCCATCAGTGAGGGGGGGGCGGACACTGAAGCTTTCTTT. It yields the protein CAISEGGADTEAFF.

This clone came up once. The chain's CDR3 is CASSLREGTEAFF. The CDR3 DNA reads as TGTGCCAGCAGCTTACGGGAGGGGACTGAAGCTTTCTTT. This rearrangement joins TRBV7-2 to TRBJ1-1; D might be TRBD1 (5 bases). Per the germline V gene, CDR1 is SGHTA and CDR2 is FQGNSA. With 2 bases removed from V and 5 bases from J, the gap between germline ends came to 9 bases. The CDR3 is made up of 13 amino acids. Based on the CDR3 plus reference TRBV7-2 and TRBJ1-1, the full variable domain is GAGVSQSPSNKVTEKGKDVELRCDPISGHTALYWYRQSLGQGLEFLIYFQGNSAPDKSGLPSDRFSAERTGGSVSTLTIQRTQQEDSAVYLCASSLREGTEAFFGQGTRLTVV.

The chain couples TRBV5-1 to TRBJ2-5; TRBD2 matches 11 bases. CDR1 is SGHRS, CDR2 YFSETQ, per germline. Germline trimming cut 3 bases from V and 2 bases from J; bases unmatched to any gene: 6. CDR3 length: 16 amino acids. The CDR3 loop is CASSSTLAGGQETQYF. The CDR3 DNA sequence: TGCGCCAGCAGCTCGACCCTAGCGGGGGGTCAAGAGACCCAGTACTTC.